These 12 T cell receptor beta chains were all obtained from the same sample, sequenced in a study of identical twins. TCRdb redid the calling of the 5' RACE reads with MiXCR, one entry per CDR3 protein. The profile shows about 240,000 distinct CDR3 sequences, about 13% of them singletons. The data were also submitted as part of a second study, on yellow fever vaccine responses in identical twins.

Sequencing input: memory (CD45RO+) T cells sorted from blood. Source of these receptors: a woman aged 18-29 years in good health.

Ten or more counts support this clonotype. The rearrangement joins TRBV4-1 to TRBJ2-2; TRBD1 matches 10 bases. The CDR3 totals 16 residues. Per the germline V gene, CDR1 is MGHRA and CDR2 is YSYEKL. Unmatched junction bases numbered 6, after V lost 4 bases and J lost 4 bases. CDR3 DNA: TGCGCCAGCAGCCCAAGACAGGGGGCGGTCACCGGGGAGCTGTTTTTT. Translating it yields CASSPRQGAVTGELFF.

As regards this clonotype: At one end the junction does not follow the germline gene, possibly because of a read error. This chain joins TRBV19 and TRBJ2-3, with 8 bases matching TRBD2. Germline CDR1 is LNHDA and CDR2 is SQIVND (reference sequence). The CDR3 consists of 16 residues. The CDR3 loop is CASSPDLSGSTDTQCF. The CDR3 DNA is TGTGCCAGTAGTCCAGATTTAAGCGGGAGTACAGATACGCAGTGTTTT. Based on the CDR3 plus reference TRBV19 and TRBJ2-3, the full variable domain is DGGITQSPKYLFRKEGQNVTLSCEQNLNHDAMYWYRQDPGQGLRLIYYSQIVNDFQKGDIAEGYSVSREKKESFPLTVTSAQKNPTAFYLCASSPDLSGSTDTQCFGPGTRLTVL.

The table lists this clonotype with a few counts. V usage is TRBV24-1 and J usage is TRBJ1-4; D is unclear. V was shortened by 4 bases and J by 3 bases, with 14 bases between the two germline ends. Germline V gene sequence: CDR1 KGHDR, CDR2 SFDVKD. The CDR3 spans 16 residues. The CDR3, as DNA: TGTGCCACCAGTGAAACAGTCCCCGGGGCTAATGAAAAACTGTTTTTT. Its protein product is CATSETVPGANEKLFF.

This clonotype showed up just a few times. The chain carries TRBV24-1 and TRBJ2-6; maybe TRBD1 (6 bases). Germline V gene data show CDR1 as KGHDR and CDR2 as SFDVKD. This CDR3 comprises 14 residues. Trimming took off 11 bases at V and 1 base at J, with 11 bases between the two ends. CDR3 DNA: TGTGCCATCTCAGACAGGTCTGGGGCCAACGTCCTGACTTTC. Protein: CAISDRSGANVLTF.

The V and J genes are TRBV6-1 and TRBJ1-4; D uncertain. Germline V gene sequence: CDR1 MNHNS, CDR2 SASEGT. Trimming left V 5 bases short and J 0 bases short, with 10 bases between. The CDR3 spans 15 residues. The CDR3 protein is CASSKNSATNEKLFF. The CDR3 nucleotides are TGTGCCAGCAGTAAAAACAGTGCAACTAATGAAAAACTGTTTTTT.

This clonotype was counted between two and nine times. The V call is TRBV15, the J call TRBJ2-3; D remains unclear. Between the trimmed V and J ends, which lost 2 bases and 0 bases, there was a span of 12 bases. Germline V gene lookup returns CDR1 LNHNV and CDR2 YYDKDF (reference sequence). The CDR3 is 16 amino acids. CDR3 loop: CATSRLPGLSTDTQYF. The CDR3 nucleotides are TGTGCCACCAGCAGATTACCCGGCTTAAGCACAGATACGCAGTATTTT.

This clonotype has just a few counts. The chain is built from TRBV19 and TRBJ2-4; D is uncertain. V was pared by 6 bases and J by 2 bases, with 5 bases between. The V gene's germline CDR1 is LNHDA and CDR2 SQIVND (reference sequence). The CDR3 length is 12 residues. The CDR3 sequence is CASSPTKNIQYF. The CDR3 bases are TGTGCCAGTAGCCCGACCAAAAACATTCAGTACTTC. Complete variable domain (other parts from reference TRBV19 and TRBJ2-4): DGGITQSPKYLFRKEGQNVTLSCEQNLNHDAMYWYRQDPGQGLRLIYYSQIVNDFQKGDIAEGYSVSREKKESFPLTVTSAQKNPTAFYLCASSPTKNIQYFGAGTRLSVL.

This clonotype was seen repeatedly, ten times or more. In DNA, the CDR3 is TGCGCCAGCAGCTCTGGACAGGGGGCCTCGGGTACTGAAGCTTTCTTT. This sequence encodes CASSSGQGASGTEAFF. V gene TRBV5-1 combines with J gene TRBJ1-1, with 11 bases identical to TRBD1. CDR3 length: 16 residues. J gave up 5 bases and V 3 bases, and 9 bases lay outside the gene matches. Germline CDR1 reads SGHRS; CDR2 reads YFSETQ.

This clonotype showed up many times. The V call is TRBV6-4, the J call TRBJ1-5; unclear D gene. CDR1 MRHNA and CDR2 SNTAGT come from the germline V gene. This CDR3 region has 13 residues. V lost 5 bases to trimming and J lost 0 bases, with 5 bases between them. The CDR3 DNA follows: TGTGCCAGCAGTACCGATAGCAATCAGCCCCAGCATTTT. Translated: CASSTDSNQPQHF.

Ten or more counts support this clonotype. The CDR3 loop is CASSWTSGGLSTDTQYF. The CDR3 DNA reads TGTGCCAGCAGCTGGACTAGCGGGGGATTAAGCACAGATACGCAGTATTTT. This chain links TRBV6-1 with TRBJ2-3; 13 bases map to TRBD2. The junction had 6 bases not matched to a gene; V was cut back by 6 bases and J by 0 bases. The CDR3 covers 17 residues. Germline assignment: CDR1 MNHNS and CDR2 SASEGT.

The rearrangement links TRBV6-5 to TRBJ2-7, with D tentatively TRBD1 (5 bases). Trimming left V 8 bases short and J 0 bases short, with 17 bases between. This CDR3 has 15 amino acids. Germline V CDR1 and CDR2: MNHEY, SVGAGI. The CDR3 DNA reads TGTGCCAGCCGGATGACCTTGACAGCCTCCTACGAGCAGTACTTC. This sequence encodes CASRMTLTASYEQYF.

The V call is TRBV10-2, the J call TRBJ1-4, with TRBD1 identical over 7 bases. Losses at the gene ends were 7 bases for V and 7 bases for J; bases not matched to a gene: 9. The CDR3 spans 14 residues. Germline-derived CDR1 and CDR2 are WSHSY and SAAADI. The CDR3 region is CASKSPGGTEKLFF. CDR3 DNA: TGCGCCAGCAAGTCGCCAGGGGGAACTGAAAAACTGTTTTTT.